This passage covers 30 T cell receptor beta chains from one sample sequenced in a study of human T cells and chemical hapten exposure. Each CDR3 protein is one row after TCRdb ran MiXCR on the RACE reads. The table includes some 90,000 distinct CDR3 sequences, about 8.8% detected once. The time point: healthy volunteer bleed at 2 weeks. Total RNA came from unfractionated whole blood. Material: whole blood. These receptor sequences come from a female donor in good health. Some clones in this sample may be carry-over from other donors' samples.

This clonotype was detected only a few times. This chain links TRBV7-2 with TRBJ2-7, with 8 bases matching TRBD2. The J segment lost 2 bases and the V segment lost 0 bases, leaving 6 bases of the junction unmatched. The CDR3 is 16 amino acids. Looked up from germline, CDR1 is SGHTA and CDR2 is FQGNSA. CDR3 in DNA: TGTGCCAGCAGCTTAGCCGCTAGCGGGTGGCCCTACGAGCAGTACTTC. Its protein product is CASSLAASGWPYEQYF.

This clonotype was recorded at least ten times. The chain is built from TRBV4-1 and TRBJ2-1; 9 bases are a match to TRBD1. Germline V CDR1 and CDR2: MGHRA, YSYEKL. This CDR3 comprises 16 residues. V shed 0 bases, J shed 7 bases, and the junction held 7 bases outside the gene matches. The CDR3 DNA sequence: TGCGCCAGCAGCCAAGAGCCAGGACAGGGGTTAAATGAGCAGTTCTTC. Translation: CASSQEPGQGLNEQFF.

J is TRBJ2-3 and V is TRBV28; no firm D call. The CDR3 runs 12 residues. The V and J ends lost 4 bases and 4 bases respectively, with 6 bases between them. Germline assignment: CDR1 MDHEN and CDR2 SYDVKM. The CDR3, as DNA: TGTGCCAGCAGTTCCTACGCAGATACGCAGTATTTT. It translates to CASSSYADTQYF.

This clonotype occurred a few times. V is TRBV20-1 and J is TRBJ1-1; 7 bases are a match to TRBD1. Germline V gene data show CDR1 as DFQATT and CDR2 as SNEGSKA (reference sequence). This CDR3 contains 15 residues. J gave up 8 bases and V 1 base, and 13 bases lay outside the gene matches. The CDR3 loop reads CSARGVDRVGLEAFF. CDR3 bases: TGCAGTGCTAGAGGCGTAGACAGGGTGGGATTGGAAGCTTTCTTT.

This clonotype has just a few counts. The chain has TRBV28 and TRBJ2-1, with D possibly being TRBD2 (6 bases). The CDR3 extends over 14 amino acids. V dropped 5 bases and J dropped 9 bases, with 17 bases sitting between them. Germline CDR1 and CDR2: MDHEN and SYDVKM. The CDR3 region is CASSPGTGVGEQFF. The CDR3 DNA sequence: TGTGCCAGCAGTCCCGGGACGGGGGTGGGTGAGCAGTTCTTC.

There are many counts of this clonotype. The rearrangement uses TRBV6-1 and TRBJ1-2; TRBD1 aligns across 8 bases. Trimming at V came to 4 bases and at J to 4 bases, leaving 8 bases not matched to a gene. The CDR3 loop spans 15 amino acids. Germline lookup yields CDR1 MNHNS and CDR2 SASEGT. CDR3 DNA: TGTGCCAGCAGTGCGGGGGACAGGTTACTCTATGGCTACACCTTC. Protein product: CASSAGDRLLYGYTF.

This clonotype was recorded a few times. The genes are TRBV6-2 or TRBV6-3 and TRBJ1-2; D is uncertain. Germline V gene sequence: CDR1 MNHEY, CDR2 SVGEGT. The V gene lost 2 bases and the J gene lost 1 base, with 8 bases spanning the gap. The length of the CDR3 is 14 residues. Here the CDR3 DNA reads TGTGCCAGCAGTTACGTCCAGTTTAACTATGGCTACACCTTC. Its protein product is CASSYVQFNYGYTF.

Ten or more counts support this clonotype. The V call is TRBV24-1, the J call TRBJ2-1, with 14 bases fitting TRBD2. Trimming removed 3 bases from V and 6 bases from J; junction bases left unmatched: 6. CDR1 and CDR2 from the germline V gene are KGHDR and SFDVKD. The CDR3 loop spans 17 amino acids. CDR3 region: CATSDPTGTSGSNEQFF. In DNA form, the CDR3 reads TGTGCCACCAGTGATCCTACCGGGACTAGCGGGAGCAATGAGCAGTTCTTC.

This clonotype came up a few times. The rearrangement uses TRBV28 and TRBJ1-4; the match to TRBD1 covers 9 bases. This CDR3 spans 19 amino acids. Trimming at V came to 4 bases and at J to 3 bases, leaving 15 bases not matched to a gene. CDR1 is MDHEN and CDR2 is SYDVKM in the germline V gene. Here the CDR3 reads CASSSPRMTGGRANEKLFF. CDR3 nucleotide sequence: TGTGCCAGCAGTTCCCCCCGGATGACAGGGGGGCGAGCTAATGAAAAACTGTTTTTT.

The chain carries TRBV7-9 and TRBJ2-1; 8 nucleotides agree with TRBD2. The CDR3 runs to 15 residues. V lost 5 bases and J lost 7; bases outside the gene matches: 10. Germline V gene sequence: CDR1 SEHNR, CDR2 FQNEAQ (reference sequence). CDR3 loop: CASSRGGGSRNEQFF. The CDR3 DNA sequence: TGTGCCAGCAGCCGGGGGGGAGGCAGTAGGAATGAGCAGTTCTTC. Based on the CDR3 plus reference TRBV7-9 and TRBJ2-1, the full variable domain is DTGVSQNPRHKITKRGQNVTFRCDPISEHNRLYWYRQTLGQGPEFLTYFQNEAQLEKSRLLSDRFSAERPKGSFSTLEIQRTEQGDSAMYLCASSRGGGSRNEQFFGPGTRLTVL.

The rearrangement uses TRBV12-5 and TRBJ2-7; unclear D gene. The CDR3 has 16 residues. The germline V gene encodes CDR1 LGHNT and CDR2 FRNRAP. The ends were cut back, 2 bases at V and 2 bases at J, with 16 bases in the middle. The CDR3 sequence is CASGLILGRNPYEQYF. DNA of the CDR3: TGTGCTAGTGGTTTGATTTTAGGCAGAAATCCCTACGAGCAGTACTTC.

This clonotype has a handful of counts. The J gene is TRBJ1-1, the V gene TRBV5-4, with TRBD1 as a possible D gene (6 bases). Germline CDR1 and CDR2: SGHNT and YYREEE (reference sequence). The CDR3 totals 15 residues. V gave up 1 base and J gave up 1 base, with 11 bases separating them. CDR3 DNA sequence: TGTGCCAGCAGCTTGTCGGGACAATCGAACACTGAAGCTTTCTTT. It yields the protein CASSLSGQSNTEAFF.

A note on this clonotype: This could be a read error, since a much larger clone is one nucleotide away. The rearrangement links TRBV5-4 to TRBJ2-2; 7 nucleotides align to TRBD2. This CDR3 is built from 16 residues. The germline CDR1 and CDR2 sequences are SGHNT and YYREEE (reference sequence). The CDR3 region is CVSSFWRERVTGELFF. The DNA for the CDR3 is TGTGTCAGCAGCTTCTGGCGGGAGCGGGTCACCGGGGAGCTGTTTTTT.

The CDR3 is CASSLTGNNSPLHF. CDR3 in DNA: TGTGCCAGCAGTCTCACAGGGAATAATTCACCCCTCCACTTT. The chain combines TRBV12-3 or TRBV12-4 with TRBJ1-6; maybe TRBD1 (6 bases). The CDR3 loop spans 14 amino acids. V lost 5 bases to trimming and J lost 5 bases, with 10 bases between them.

The table lists this clonotype with a few counts. One junction end does not reproduce the germline sequence, and a read error may be involved. The rearrangement links TRBV6-2 or TRBV6-3 to TRBJ1-4; perhaps TRBD1 as D (6 bases). This CDR3 is built from 12 residues. Germline V gene lookup returns CDR1 MNHEY and CDR2 SVGEGT. The DNA of the CDR3 is TGTGCCAGCAACAACGATCGGGACACCCTGAGTTTC. Protein sequence: CASNNDRDTLSF.

This clonotype was observed a few times. The V call is TRBV3-1, the J call TRBJ2-5, with a possible D match to TRBD1 (6 bases). The V end was cut by 0 bases, the J end by 8 bases, with 16 bases between. CDR1 is LGHDT, CDR2 YNNKEL, per germline (reference sequence). This CDR3 is 15 amino acids long. CDR3 coding DNA: TGTGCCAGCAGCCAAGATCCGGGACAAGACCCTACCCAGTACTTC. It translates to CASSQDPGQDPTQYF.

J is TRBJ2-3 and V is TRBV29-1, with D possibly being TRBD2 (5 bases). V was pared by 7 bases and J by 1 base, with 18 bases between. Looked up from germline, CDR1 is SQVTM and CDR2 is ANQGSEA. CDR3 length equals 15 residues. CDR3 region: CSARTGFGGTDTQYF. Here the CDR3 DNA reads TGCAGCGCCAGAACCGGGTTCGGGGGCACAGATACGCAGTATTTT.

This clonotype occurred many times. The chain employs TRBV10-2 and TRBJ2-5; TRBD1 matches 7 bases. The CDR3 extends over 14 amino acids. V dropped 6 bases and J dropped 2; count of bases not matched to a gene: 6. CDR1 and CDR2 (germline): WSHSY, SAAADI. CDR3 in amino acids: CASSSPRGQETQYF. In DNA form, the CDR3 reads TGCGCCAGCAGCAGTCCCAGGGGGCAAGAGACCCAGTACTTC.

The rearrangement joins TRBV28 to TRBJ2-7; 12 nucleotides match TRBD2. This CDR3 is built from 14 residues. V lost 5 bases to trimming and J lost 7 bases; unmatched junction nucleotides: 6. The V gene's germline CDR1 is MDHEN and CDR2 SYDVKM. CDR3 residues: CASSLAGGSREQYF. The CDR3 DNA follows: TGTGCCAGCAGTCTAGCGGGAGGGTCTCGTGAGCAGTACTTC.

The chain uses TRBV11-2 and TRBJ2-5; 11 nucleotides align to TRBD2. Germline-derived CDR1 and CDR2 are SGHAT and FQNNGV. The CDR3 covers 16 residues. The J segment lost 4 bases and the V segment lost 4 bases, leaving 8 bases of the junction unmatched. The CDR3 reads CASSSIAGLAGETQYF. CDR3 sequence (DNA): TGTGCCAGCAGCTCTATTGCAGGACTAGCGGGAGAGACCCAGTACTTC.

V and J are TRBV4-3 and TRBJ2-1, with D tentatively TRBD2 (5 bases). This CDR3 has 14 residues. CDR1 is LGHNA, CDR2 YSLEER, per germline. V was shortened by 0 bases and J by 12 bases, with 15 bases between the two germline ends. This chain's CDR3 is CASSQDRRVSGQFF. The CDR3 nucleotides are TGCGCCAGCAGCCAAGATAGAAGGGTGAGCGGGCAGTTCTTC.

This clonotype was seen a handful of times. The chain joins TRBV5-4 to TRBJ2-5; D is unresolved. The CDR3 has 15 residues. The germline CDR1 and CDR2 sequences are SGHNT and YYREEE (reference sequence). V lost 5 bases, J lost 1 base, and 15 bases lay in between. CDR3 DNA sequence: TGTGCCAGCAGTCACGAAAACCCAGGCCAAGAGACCCAGTACTTC. Amino acids: CASSHENPGQETQYF.

The CDR3 here is CASSNEQFF. DNA for the CDR3: TGTGCCAGCAGCAATGAGCAGTTCTTC. The V gene is TRBV21-1, the J gene TRBJ2-1. TRBV21-1 is noted as a pseudogene. The CDR3 is made up of 9 amino acids.

This clonotype was seen ten or more times. The chain uses TRBV10-3 and TRBJ1-1, with D maybe TRBD1 (5 bases). Trimming took 6 bases from V and 3 from J, leaving 11 bases between them. CDR3 length equals 13 residues. Germline V lookup: CDR1 ENHRY, CDR2 SYGVKD. For the CDR3, the DNA is TGTGCCATCAGCGAAGGCAGGGACACTGAAGCTTTCTTT. The encoded protein is CAISEGRDTEAFF.

Ten or more counts support this clonotype. The V and J genes are TRBV25-1 and TRBJ1-1; no reliable D call. This CDR3 is built from 12 residues. V gave up 6 bases and J gave up 1 base, with 6 bases separating them. From germline, CDR1 is MGHDK and CDR2 SYGVNS. The CDR3 here is CASRDPNTEAFF. The CDR3 DNA follows: TGTGCCAGCAGAGACCCGAACACTGAAGCTTTCTTT.

This clonotype has ten or more counts. The V call is TRBV6-5, the J call TRBJ1-2; no definite D call. Trimming pared 8 bases from V and 4 bases from J, leaving 8 bases between. Per germline, CDR1 MNHEY and CDR2 SVGAGI. This CDR3 contains 11 residues. This CDR3 is CASASVYGYTF. In DNA form, the CDR3 reads TGTGCCAGCGCCAGCGTCTATGGCTACACCTTC.

This clonotype turned up a few times. The rearrangement links TRBV28 to TRBJ1-2, with TRBD1 matching over 8 bases. Germline V CDR1 and CDR2: MDHEN, SYDVKM. Losses at the gene ends were 7 bases for V and 5 bases for J; bases not matched to a gene: 9. The length of the CDR3 is 14 residues. This CDR3 reads CASTHRGGWYGYTF. The CDR3 nucleotides read TGTGCCAGCACCCACAGGGGGGGTTGGTATGGCTACACCTTC.

Only a few counts were recorded for this clonotype. This chain links TRBV7-3 with TRBJ2-3; 9 bases fit TRBD2. Germline lookup yields CDR1 SGHTA and CDR2 FQGTGA. After removal of 4 bases from V and 2 bases from J, the junction contained 4 bases not matched to a gene. The CDR3 loop spans 15 amino acids. The CDR3 DNA is TGTGCCAGCAGCTCAATAGCGGGAGCCACAGATACGCAGTATTTT. Translation gives CASSSIAGATDTQYF.

V gene TRBV7-2 combines with J gene TRBJ2-7; D might be TRBD1 or TRBD2, each matching 5 bases. The CDR3 contains 15 residues. The germline V gene encodes CDR1 SGHTA and CDR2 FQGNSA. The V end was cut by 5 bases, the J end by 3 bases, with 17 bases between. CDR3 region: CASSPVGASYYEQYF. As DNA, the CDR3 is TGTGCCAGCAGCCCTGTCGGGGCGTCCTACTACGAGCAGTACTTC.

This clonotype was observed at least ten times. The J gene is TRBJ1-1, the V gene TRBV14; the match to TRBD1 covers 9 bases. V lost 0 bases, J lost 3 bases, and 11 bases stayed unmatched. CDR1 is SGHDN and CDR2 is FVKESK in the germline V gene. The CDR3 runs to 18 residues. CDR3 DNA: TGTGCCAGCAGCCAAGATTGGGGGAAACAGGGGGCGTACACTGAAGCTTTCTTT. Translated: CASSQDWGKQGAYTEAFF.